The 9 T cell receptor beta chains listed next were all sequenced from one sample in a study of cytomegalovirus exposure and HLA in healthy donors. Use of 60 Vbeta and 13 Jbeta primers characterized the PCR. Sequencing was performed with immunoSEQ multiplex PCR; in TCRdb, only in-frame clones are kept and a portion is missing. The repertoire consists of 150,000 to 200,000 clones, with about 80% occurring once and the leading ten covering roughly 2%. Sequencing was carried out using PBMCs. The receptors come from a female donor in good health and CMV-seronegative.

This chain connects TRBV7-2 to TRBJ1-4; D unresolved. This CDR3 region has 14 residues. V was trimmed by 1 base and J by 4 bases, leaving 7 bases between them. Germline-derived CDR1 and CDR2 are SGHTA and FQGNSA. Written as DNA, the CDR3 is TGTGCCAGCAGCTTAGGCCCCAGTAATGAAAAACTGTTTTTT. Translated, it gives CASSLGPSNEKLFF.

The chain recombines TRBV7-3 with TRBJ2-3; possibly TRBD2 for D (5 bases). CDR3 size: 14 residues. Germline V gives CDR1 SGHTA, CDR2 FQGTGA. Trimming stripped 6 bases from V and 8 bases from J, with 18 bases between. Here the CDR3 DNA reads TGTGCCAGCAGATCAGGATCAGAAGGGAGTACGCAGTATTTT. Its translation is CASRSGSEGSTQYF. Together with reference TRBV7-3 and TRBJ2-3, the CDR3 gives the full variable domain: GAGVSQTPSNKVTEKGKYVELRCDPISGHTALYWYRQSLGQGPEFLIYFQGTGAADDSGLPNDRFFAVRPEGSVSTLKIQRTERGDSAVYLCASRSGSEGSTQYFGPGTRLTVL.

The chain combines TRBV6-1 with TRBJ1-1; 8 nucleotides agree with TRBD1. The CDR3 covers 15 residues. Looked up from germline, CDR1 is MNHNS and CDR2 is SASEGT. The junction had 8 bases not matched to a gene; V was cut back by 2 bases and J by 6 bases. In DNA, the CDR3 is TGTGCCAGCAGTGAATACCCAGGGGGCTTCGCTGAAGCTTTCTTT. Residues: CASSEYPGGFAEAFF.

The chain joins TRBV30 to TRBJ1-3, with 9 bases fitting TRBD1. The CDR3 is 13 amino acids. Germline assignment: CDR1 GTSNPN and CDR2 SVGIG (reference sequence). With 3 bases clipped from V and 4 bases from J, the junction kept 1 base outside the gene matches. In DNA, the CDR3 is TGTGCCTGGAGACAGGGGGCCGGAAACACCATATATTTT. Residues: CAWRQGAGNTIYF.

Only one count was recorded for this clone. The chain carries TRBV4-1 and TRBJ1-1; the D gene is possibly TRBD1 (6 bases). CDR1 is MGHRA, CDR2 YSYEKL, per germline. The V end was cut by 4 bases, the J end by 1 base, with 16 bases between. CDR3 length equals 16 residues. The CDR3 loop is CASSPSPGTQNTEAFF. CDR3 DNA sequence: TGCGCCAGCAGCCCATCCCCCGGGACACAGAACACTGAAGCTTTCTTT.

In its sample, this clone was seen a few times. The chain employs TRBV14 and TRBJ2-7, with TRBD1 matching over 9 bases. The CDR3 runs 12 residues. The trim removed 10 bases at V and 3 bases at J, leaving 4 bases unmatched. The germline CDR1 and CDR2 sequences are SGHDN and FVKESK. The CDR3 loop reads CATGTGFYEQYF. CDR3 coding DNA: TGTGCCACGGGGACAGGGTTCTACGAGCAGTACTTC. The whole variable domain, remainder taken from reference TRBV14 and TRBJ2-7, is EAGVTQFPSHSVIEKGQTVTLRCDPISGHDNLYWYRRVMGKEIKFLLHFVKESKQDESGMPNNRFLAERTGGTYSTLKVQPAELEDSGVYFCATGTGFYEQYFGPGTRLTVT.

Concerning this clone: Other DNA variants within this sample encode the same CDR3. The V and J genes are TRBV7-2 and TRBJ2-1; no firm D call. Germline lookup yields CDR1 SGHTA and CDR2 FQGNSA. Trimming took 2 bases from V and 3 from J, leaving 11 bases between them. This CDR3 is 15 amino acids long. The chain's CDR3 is CASSLYNANYNEQFF. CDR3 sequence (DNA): TGTGCCAGCAGCTTATATAATGCGAACTACAATGAGCAGTTCTTC.

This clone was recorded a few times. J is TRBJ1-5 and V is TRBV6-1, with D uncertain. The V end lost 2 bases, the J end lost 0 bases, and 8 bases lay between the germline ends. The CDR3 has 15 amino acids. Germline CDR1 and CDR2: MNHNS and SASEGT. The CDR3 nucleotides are TGTGCCAGCAGTGAAAGCGGACCTAGCAATCAGCCCCAGCATTTT. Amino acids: CASSESGPSNQPQHF.

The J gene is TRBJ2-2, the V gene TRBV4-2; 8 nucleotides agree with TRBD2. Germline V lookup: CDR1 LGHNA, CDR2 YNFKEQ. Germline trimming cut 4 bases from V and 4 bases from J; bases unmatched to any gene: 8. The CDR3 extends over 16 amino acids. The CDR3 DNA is TGTGCCAGCAGCCCAATTAGCGGGACACTCACCGGGGAGCTGTTTTTT. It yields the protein CASSPISGTLTGELFF.